The sequence of this T cell receptor (beta chain) was determined in a study of T-cell reconstitution after alpha-beta-depleted transplantation in children. The TCRbeta library was prepared with unique molecular identifiers. From the PCR reads, TCRdb called clonotypes with MiXCR, one entry per CDR3 protein. The table records approximately 1,000,000 distinct CDR3 sequences, roughly 31% of them present only once. Trimming pared 7 bases from V and 4 bases from J, leaving 13 bases between. The CDR3 consists of 13 residues. Looked up from germline, CDR1 is MNHNS and CDR2 is SASEGT. The specimen comprised PBMCs, mostly from graft donor cells, sampled 360 days after TCRalphabeta/CD19-depleted stem cell transplant. The chain is built from TRBV6-1 and TRBJ1-2; D gene unclear. The sequence was obtained from a boy younger than two who had a stem cell transplant for SCID, so the T cells may come from the graft donor. The CDR3 is CASTYGSFYGYTF. The CDR3 DNA sequence: TGTGCCAGCACCTACGGCAGCTTCTATGGCTACACCTTC.